This T cell receptor (beta chain) was identified during a study of glioma-infiltrating T cells after dendritic cell vaccination. About the study: Monocyte-derived dendritic cells, cultured 6 to 7 days with IL-4 and GM-CSF, were pulsed with autologous tumor lysate.

As for time point: after dendritic cell vaccination, including at tumor progression/relapse. The V and J ends lost 7 bases and 1 base respectively, with 14 bases between them. CDR1 is SNHLY, CDR2 FYNNEI, per germline. There are 15 residues in the CDR3. Up to about 2 ug genomic DNA was used for TCRB CDR3 amplification. The PCR used 60 V beta and 13 J beta primers. Profiling relied on immunoSEQ multiplex PCR, and the TCRdb table lists in-frame clones only, not all of them. The sample lists 75,000 to 95,000 clones, roughly 87% occurring once. This TCR came from a human donor with glioblastoma. Sample: blood, taken after dendritic cell vaccination. V usage is TRBV2 and J usage is TRBJ1-5; D unresolved. The CDR3 here is CASIFSAGSNQPQHF. As DNA, the CDR3 is TGTGCCAGCATCTTCTCGGCGGGAAGCAATCAGCCCCAGCATTTT.